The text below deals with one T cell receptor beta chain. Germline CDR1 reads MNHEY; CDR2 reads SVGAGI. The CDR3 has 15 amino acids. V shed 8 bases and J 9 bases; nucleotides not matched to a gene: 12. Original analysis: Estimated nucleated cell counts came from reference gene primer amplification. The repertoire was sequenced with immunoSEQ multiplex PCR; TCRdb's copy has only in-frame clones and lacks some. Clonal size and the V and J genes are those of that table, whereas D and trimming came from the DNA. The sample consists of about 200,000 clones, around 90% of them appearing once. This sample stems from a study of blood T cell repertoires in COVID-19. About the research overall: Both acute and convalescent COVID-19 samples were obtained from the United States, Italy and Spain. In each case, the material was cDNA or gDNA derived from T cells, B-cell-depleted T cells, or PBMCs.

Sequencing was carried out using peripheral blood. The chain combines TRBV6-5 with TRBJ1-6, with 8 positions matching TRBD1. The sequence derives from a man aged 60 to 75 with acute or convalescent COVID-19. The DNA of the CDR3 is TGTGCCAGCGGGTCAGAAGGACAGGGATCTTCACCCCTCCACTTT. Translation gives CASGSEGQGSSPLHF.